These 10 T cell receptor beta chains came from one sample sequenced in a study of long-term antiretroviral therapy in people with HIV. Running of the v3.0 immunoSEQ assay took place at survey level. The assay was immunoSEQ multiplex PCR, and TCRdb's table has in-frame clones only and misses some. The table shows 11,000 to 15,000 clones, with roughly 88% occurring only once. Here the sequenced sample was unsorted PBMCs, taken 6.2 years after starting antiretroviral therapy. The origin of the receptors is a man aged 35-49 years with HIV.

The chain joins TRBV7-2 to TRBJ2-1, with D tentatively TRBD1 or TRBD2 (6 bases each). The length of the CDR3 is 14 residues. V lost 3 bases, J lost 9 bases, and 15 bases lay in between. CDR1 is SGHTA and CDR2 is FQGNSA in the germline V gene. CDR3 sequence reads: CASSLGGIGGEQFF. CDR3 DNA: TGTGCCAGCAGCTTGGGCGGGATAGGGGGTGAGCAGTTCTTC.

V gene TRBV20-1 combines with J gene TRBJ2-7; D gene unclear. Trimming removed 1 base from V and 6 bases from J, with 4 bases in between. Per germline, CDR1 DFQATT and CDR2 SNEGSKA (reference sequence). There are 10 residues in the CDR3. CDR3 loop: CSARVSEQYF. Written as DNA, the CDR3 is TGCAGTGCTAGAGTAAGCGAGCAGTACTTC.

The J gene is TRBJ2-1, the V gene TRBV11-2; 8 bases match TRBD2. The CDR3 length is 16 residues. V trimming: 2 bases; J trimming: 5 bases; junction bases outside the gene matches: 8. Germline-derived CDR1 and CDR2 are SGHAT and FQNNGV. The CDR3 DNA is TGTGCCAGCAGCTTAAGTACCTTACTAGCGGACAATGAGCAGTTCTTC. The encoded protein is CASSLSTLLADNEQFF.

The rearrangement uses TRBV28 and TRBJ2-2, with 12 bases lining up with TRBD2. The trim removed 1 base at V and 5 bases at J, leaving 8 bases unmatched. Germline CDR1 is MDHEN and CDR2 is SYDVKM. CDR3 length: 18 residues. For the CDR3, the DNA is TGTGCCAGCAGTTTATTACGACTAGCGGGAGTGTCTACCGGGGAGCTGTTTTTT. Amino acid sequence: CASSLLRLAGVSTGELFF.

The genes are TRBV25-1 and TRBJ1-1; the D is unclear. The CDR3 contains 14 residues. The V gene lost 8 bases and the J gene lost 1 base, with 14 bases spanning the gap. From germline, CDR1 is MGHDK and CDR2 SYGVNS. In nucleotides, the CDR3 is TGTGCCAGCCAACCTTCTGGTAGGAACACTGAAGCTTTCTTT. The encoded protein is CASQPSGRNTEAFF.

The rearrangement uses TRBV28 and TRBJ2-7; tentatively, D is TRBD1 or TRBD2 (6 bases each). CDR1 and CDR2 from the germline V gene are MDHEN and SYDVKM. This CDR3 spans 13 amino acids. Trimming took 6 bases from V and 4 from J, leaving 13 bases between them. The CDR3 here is CASSWGAIYEQYF. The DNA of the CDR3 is TGTGCCAGCAGCTGGGGGGCGATTTACGAGCAGTACTTC.

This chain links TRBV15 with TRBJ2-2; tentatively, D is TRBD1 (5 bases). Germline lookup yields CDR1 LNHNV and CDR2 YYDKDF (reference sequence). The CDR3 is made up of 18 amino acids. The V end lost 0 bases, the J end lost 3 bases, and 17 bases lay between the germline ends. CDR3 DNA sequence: TGTGCCACCAGCAGAGATGATCTGCAGGGTCGGGACACCGGGGAGCTGTTTTTT. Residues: CATSRDDLQGRDTGELFF.

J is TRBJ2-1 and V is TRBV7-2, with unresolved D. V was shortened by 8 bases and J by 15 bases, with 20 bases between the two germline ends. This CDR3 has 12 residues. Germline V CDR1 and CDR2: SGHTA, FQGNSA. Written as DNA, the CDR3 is TGTGCCAGCGGTAGGGAAGCGCCGAAACGGTTCTTC. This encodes CASGREAPKRFF.

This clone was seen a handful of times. The CDR3 region has the DNA TGTGCCAGCAGCTTGGGGACAGGGGACTCCTACGAGCAGTACTTC. Translating gives CASSLGTGDSYEQYF. The V gene is TRBV7-6, the J gene TRBJ2-7, with 10 bases lining up with TRBD1. The germline V gene has CDR1 SGHVS and CDR2 FNYEAQ. The length of the CDR3 is 15 residues. V gave up 3 bases and J gave up 0 bases; unmatched junction bases: 2.

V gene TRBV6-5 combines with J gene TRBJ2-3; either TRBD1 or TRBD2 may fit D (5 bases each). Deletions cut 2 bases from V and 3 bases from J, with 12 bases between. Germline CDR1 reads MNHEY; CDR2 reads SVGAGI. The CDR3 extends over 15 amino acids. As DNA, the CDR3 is TGTGCCAGCAGTTACGGGGGAGTGGGAACAGATACGCAGTATTTT. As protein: CASSYGGVGTDTQYF.